The T cell receptor beta chain described here comes from a study of T cells in Graves' hyperthyroidism and ophthalmopathy. This clonotype was counted at least ten times. What was amplified from RNA transcripts were TCR beta CDR3 regions. Researchers ran a first-round RT-PCR on the TCR CDR3 using the HTBI primer set. Each CDR3 protein gets one entry after TCRdb re-called the multiplex PCR reads with MiXCR. The sample carries about 360,000 distinct CDR3 sequences, about 13% recorded once. V was pared by 0 bases and J by 6 bases, with 15 bases between. This CDR3 is built from 15 residues. In germline, CDR1 is DFQATT, CDR2 SNEGSKA (reference sequence).

Material for sequencing was blood. The receptor comes from a woman in her late teens or twenties with Graves' hyperthyroidism. The chain employs TRBV20-1 and TRBJ2-1; D ambiguous. In DNA form, the CDR3 reads TGCAGTGCTAGAGACCCGAGTGCTTCGGGCAATGAGCAGTTCTTC. Residues: CSARDPSASGNEQFF.